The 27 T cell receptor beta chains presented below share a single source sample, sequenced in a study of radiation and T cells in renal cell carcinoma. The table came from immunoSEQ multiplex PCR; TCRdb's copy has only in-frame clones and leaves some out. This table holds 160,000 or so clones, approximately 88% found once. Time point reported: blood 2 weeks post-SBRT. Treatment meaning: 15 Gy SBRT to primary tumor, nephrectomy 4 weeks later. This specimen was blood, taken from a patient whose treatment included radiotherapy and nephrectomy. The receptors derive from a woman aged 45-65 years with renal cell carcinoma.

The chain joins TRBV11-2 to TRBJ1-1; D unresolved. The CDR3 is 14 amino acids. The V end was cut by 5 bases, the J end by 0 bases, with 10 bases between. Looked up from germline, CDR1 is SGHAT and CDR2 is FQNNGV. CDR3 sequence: CASSPRVVNTEAFF. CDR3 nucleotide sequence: TGTGCCAGCAGCCCCCGGGTTGTGAACACTGAAGCTTTCTTT.

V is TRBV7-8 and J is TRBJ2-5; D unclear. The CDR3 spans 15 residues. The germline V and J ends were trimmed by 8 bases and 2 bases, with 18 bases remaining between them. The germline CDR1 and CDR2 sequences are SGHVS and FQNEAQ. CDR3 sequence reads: CASAPRGPRQETQYF. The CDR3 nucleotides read TGTGCCAGCGCTCCTAGAGGTCCTAGACAAGAGACCCAGTACTTC.

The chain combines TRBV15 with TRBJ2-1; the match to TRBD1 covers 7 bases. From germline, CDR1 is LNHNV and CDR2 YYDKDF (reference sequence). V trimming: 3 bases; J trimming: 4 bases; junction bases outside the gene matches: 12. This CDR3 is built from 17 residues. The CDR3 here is CATSSDTPGTAYNEQFF. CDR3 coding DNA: TGTGCCACCAGCAGTGATACCCCCGGGACAGCTTACAATGAGCAGTTCTTC.

DNA of the CDR3: TGTGCCAGCAGTTCTCAGACAGGGAAGTACGAGCAGTACTTC. It translates to CASSSQTGKYEQYF. The chain couples TRBV6-5 to TRBJ2-7, with 7 bases identical to TRBD1. The V gene's germline CDR1 is MNHEY and CDR2 SVGAGI. The CDR3 totals 14 residues. The trim removed 4 bases at V and 4 bases at J, leaving 7 bases unmatched.

The CDR3 nucleotides are TGTGCCAGTAGGGAACAGGGGGGAGACCATGGCTACACCTTC. Translated, it gives CASREQGGDHGYTF. The V call is TRBV19, the J call TRBJ1-2; the match to TRBD1 covers 8 bases. V gave up 6 bases and J gave up 6 bases; unmatched junction bases: 9. Germline assignment: CDR1 LNHDA and CDR2 SQIVND (reference sequence). The CDR3 has 14 amino acids.

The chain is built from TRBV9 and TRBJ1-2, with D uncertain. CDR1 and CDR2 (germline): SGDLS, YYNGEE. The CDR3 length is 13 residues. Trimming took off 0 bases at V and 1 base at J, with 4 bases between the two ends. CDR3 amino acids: CASSVDINYGYTF. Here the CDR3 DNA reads TGTGCCAGCAGCGTAGATATTAACTATGGCTACACCTTC.

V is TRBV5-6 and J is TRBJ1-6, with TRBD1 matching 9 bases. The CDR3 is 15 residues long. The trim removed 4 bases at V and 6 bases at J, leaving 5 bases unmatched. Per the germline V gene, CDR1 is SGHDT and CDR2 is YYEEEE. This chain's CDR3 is CASSVGQGSNSPLHF. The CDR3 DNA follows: TGTGCCAGCAGCGTGGGACAGGGCTCTAATTCACCCCTCCACTTT.

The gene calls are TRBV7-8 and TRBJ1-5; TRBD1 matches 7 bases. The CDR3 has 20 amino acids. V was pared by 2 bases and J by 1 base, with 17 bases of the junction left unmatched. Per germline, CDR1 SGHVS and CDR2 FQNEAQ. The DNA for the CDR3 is TGTGCCAGCAGCTTAAGGGGACAGTCGCAAAGTCCTTTAAGCAATCAGCCCCAGCATTTT. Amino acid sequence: CASSLRGQSQSPLSNQPQHF.

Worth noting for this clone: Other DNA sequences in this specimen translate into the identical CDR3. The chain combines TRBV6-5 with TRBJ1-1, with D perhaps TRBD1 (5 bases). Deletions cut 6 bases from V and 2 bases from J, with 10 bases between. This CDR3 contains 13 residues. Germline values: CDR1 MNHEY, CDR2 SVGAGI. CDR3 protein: CASSRQGNTEAFF. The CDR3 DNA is TGTGCCAGCAGCCGGCAGGGAAACACTGAAGCTTTCTTT.

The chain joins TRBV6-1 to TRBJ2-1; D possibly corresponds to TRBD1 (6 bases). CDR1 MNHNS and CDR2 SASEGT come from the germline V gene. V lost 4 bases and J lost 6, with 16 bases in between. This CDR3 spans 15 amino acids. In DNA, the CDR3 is TGTGCCAGCAGTGGGGGTACAGGGAAGCTCAATGAGCAGTTCTTC. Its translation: CASSGGTGKLNEQFF.

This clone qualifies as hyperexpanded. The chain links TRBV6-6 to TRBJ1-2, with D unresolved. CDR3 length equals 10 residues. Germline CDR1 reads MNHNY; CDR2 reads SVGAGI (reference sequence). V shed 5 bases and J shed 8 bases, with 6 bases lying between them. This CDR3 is CASSRGGYTF. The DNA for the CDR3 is TGTGCCAGCAGTCGAGGGGGCTACACCTTC.

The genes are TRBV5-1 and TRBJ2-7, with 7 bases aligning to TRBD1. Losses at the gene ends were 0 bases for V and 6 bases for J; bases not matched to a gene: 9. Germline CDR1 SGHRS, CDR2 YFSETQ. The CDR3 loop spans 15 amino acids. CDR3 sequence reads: CASSLEGTGVGEQYF. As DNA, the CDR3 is TGCGCCAGCAGCTTGGAAGGTACAGGGGTTGGCGAGCAGTACTTC.

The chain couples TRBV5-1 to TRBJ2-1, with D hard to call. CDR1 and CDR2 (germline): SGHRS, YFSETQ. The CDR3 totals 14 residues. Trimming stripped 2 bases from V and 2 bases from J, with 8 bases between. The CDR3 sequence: CASSLGSPYNEQFF. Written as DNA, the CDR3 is TGCGCCAGCAGCTTAGGTTCACCCTACAATGAGCAGTTCTTC.

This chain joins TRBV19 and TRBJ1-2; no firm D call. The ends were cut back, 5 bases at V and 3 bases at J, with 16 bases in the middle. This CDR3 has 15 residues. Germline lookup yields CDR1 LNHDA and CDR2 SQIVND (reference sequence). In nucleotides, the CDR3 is TGTGCCAGTAGTTCCCCTTATGGGCGCGACTATGGCTACACCTTC. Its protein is CASSSPYGRDYGYTF. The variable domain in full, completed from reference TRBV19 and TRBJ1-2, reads DGGITQSPKYLFRKEGQNVTLSCEQNLNHDAMYWYRQDPGQGLRLIYYSQIVNDFQKGDIAEGYSVSREKKESFPLTVTSAQKNPTAFYLCASSSPYGRDYGYTFGSGTRLTVV.

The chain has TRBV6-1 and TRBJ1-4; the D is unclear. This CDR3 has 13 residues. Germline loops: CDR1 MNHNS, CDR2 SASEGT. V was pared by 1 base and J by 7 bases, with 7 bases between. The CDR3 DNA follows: TGTGCCAGCAGTGAAGTCTCCACTGAAAAACTGTTTTTT. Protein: CASSEVSTEKLFF.

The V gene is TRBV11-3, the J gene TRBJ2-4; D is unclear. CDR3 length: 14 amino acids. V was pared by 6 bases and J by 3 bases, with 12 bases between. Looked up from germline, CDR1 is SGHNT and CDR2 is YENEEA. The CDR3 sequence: CASSSRFDKNIQYF. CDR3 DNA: TGTGCCAGCAGTTCCAGGTTTGACAAAAACATTCAGTACTTC. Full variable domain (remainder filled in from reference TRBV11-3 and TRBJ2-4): EAGVVQSPRYKIIEKKQPVAFWCNPISGHNTLYWYLQNLGQGPELLIRYENEEAVDDSQLPKDRFSAERLKGVDSTLKIQPAELGDSAVYLCASSSRFDKNIQYFGAGTRLSVL.

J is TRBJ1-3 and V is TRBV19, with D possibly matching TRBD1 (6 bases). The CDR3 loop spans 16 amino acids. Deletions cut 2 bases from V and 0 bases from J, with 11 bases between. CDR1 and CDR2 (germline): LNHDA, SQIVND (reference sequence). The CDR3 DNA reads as TGTGCCAGTAGTATAAAAGCAGGGGTCTCTGGAAACACCATATATTTT. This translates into CASSIKAGVSGNTIYF.

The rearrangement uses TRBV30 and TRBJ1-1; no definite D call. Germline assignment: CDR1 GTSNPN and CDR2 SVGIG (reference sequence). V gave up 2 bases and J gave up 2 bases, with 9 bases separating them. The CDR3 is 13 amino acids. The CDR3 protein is CAWSLGLNTEAFF. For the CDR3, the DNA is TGTGCCTGGAGTCTGGGCCTTAACACTGAAGCTTTCTTT.

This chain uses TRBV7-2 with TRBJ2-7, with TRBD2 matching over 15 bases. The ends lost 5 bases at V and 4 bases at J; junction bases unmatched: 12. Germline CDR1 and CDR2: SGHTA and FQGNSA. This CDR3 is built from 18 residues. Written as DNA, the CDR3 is TGTGCCAGCAGCCCCCAGGCGAGGGGACTAGCGGGGGGTTACGAGCAGTACTTC. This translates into CASSPQARGLAGGYEQYF.

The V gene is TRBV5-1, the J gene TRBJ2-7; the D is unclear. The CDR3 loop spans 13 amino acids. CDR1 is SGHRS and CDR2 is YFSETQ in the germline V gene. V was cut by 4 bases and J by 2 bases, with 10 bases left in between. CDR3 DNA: TGCGCCAGCAGCATCGCAGGCACCTACGAGCAGTACTTC. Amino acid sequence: CASSIAGTYEQYF.

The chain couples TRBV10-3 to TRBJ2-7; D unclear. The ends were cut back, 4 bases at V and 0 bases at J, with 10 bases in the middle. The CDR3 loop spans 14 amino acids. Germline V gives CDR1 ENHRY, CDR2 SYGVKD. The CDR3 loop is CAISGQLSSYEQYF. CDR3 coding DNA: TGTGCCATCAGTGGCCAGCTGAGCTCCTACGAGCAGTACTTC.

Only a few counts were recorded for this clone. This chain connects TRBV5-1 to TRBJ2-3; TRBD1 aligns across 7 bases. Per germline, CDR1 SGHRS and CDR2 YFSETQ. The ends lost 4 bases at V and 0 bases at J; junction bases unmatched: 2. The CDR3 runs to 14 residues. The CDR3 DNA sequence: TGCGCCAGCAGCAAGGGACAGAGCACAGATACGCAGTATTTT. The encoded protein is CASSKGQSTDTQYF.

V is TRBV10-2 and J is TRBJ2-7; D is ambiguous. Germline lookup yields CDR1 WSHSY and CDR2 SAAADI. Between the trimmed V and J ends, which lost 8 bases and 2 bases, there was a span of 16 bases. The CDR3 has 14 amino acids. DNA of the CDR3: TGCGCCAGCCTCGATCCTGGGGTTACCTACGAGCAGTACTTC. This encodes CASLDPGVTYEQYF.

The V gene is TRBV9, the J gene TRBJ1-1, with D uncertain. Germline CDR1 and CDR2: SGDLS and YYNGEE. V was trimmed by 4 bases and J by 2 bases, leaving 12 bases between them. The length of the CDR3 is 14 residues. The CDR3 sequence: CASSYRPGNTEAFF. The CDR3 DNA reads TGTGCCAGCAGCTATAGACCGGGAAACACTGAAGCTTTCTTT.

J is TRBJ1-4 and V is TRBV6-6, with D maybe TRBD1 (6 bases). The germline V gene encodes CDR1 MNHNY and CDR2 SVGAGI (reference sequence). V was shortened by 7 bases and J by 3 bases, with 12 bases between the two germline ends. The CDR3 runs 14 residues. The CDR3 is CASILGQSNEKLFF. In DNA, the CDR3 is TGTGCCAGCATCCTCGGACAGTCTAATGAAAAACTGTTTTTT.

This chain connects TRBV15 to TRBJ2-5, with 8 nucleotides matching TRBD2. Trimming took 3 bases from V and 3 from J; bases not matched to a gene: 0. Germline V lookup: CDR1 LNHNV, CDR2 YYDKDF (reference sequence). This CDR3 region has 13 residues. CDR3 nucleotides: TGTGCCACCAGCAGGGGACTAGAAGAGACCCAGTACTTC. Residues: CATSRGLEETQYF.

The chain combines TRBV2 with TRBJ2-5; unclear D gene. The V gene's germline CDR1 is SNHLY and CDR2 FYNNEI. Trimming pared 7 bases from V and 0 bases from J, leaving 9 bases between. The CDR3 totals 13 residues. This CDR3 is CASTFLYQETQYF. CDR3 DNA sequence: TGTGCCAGCACCTTCTTGTACCAAGAGACCCAGTACTTC.